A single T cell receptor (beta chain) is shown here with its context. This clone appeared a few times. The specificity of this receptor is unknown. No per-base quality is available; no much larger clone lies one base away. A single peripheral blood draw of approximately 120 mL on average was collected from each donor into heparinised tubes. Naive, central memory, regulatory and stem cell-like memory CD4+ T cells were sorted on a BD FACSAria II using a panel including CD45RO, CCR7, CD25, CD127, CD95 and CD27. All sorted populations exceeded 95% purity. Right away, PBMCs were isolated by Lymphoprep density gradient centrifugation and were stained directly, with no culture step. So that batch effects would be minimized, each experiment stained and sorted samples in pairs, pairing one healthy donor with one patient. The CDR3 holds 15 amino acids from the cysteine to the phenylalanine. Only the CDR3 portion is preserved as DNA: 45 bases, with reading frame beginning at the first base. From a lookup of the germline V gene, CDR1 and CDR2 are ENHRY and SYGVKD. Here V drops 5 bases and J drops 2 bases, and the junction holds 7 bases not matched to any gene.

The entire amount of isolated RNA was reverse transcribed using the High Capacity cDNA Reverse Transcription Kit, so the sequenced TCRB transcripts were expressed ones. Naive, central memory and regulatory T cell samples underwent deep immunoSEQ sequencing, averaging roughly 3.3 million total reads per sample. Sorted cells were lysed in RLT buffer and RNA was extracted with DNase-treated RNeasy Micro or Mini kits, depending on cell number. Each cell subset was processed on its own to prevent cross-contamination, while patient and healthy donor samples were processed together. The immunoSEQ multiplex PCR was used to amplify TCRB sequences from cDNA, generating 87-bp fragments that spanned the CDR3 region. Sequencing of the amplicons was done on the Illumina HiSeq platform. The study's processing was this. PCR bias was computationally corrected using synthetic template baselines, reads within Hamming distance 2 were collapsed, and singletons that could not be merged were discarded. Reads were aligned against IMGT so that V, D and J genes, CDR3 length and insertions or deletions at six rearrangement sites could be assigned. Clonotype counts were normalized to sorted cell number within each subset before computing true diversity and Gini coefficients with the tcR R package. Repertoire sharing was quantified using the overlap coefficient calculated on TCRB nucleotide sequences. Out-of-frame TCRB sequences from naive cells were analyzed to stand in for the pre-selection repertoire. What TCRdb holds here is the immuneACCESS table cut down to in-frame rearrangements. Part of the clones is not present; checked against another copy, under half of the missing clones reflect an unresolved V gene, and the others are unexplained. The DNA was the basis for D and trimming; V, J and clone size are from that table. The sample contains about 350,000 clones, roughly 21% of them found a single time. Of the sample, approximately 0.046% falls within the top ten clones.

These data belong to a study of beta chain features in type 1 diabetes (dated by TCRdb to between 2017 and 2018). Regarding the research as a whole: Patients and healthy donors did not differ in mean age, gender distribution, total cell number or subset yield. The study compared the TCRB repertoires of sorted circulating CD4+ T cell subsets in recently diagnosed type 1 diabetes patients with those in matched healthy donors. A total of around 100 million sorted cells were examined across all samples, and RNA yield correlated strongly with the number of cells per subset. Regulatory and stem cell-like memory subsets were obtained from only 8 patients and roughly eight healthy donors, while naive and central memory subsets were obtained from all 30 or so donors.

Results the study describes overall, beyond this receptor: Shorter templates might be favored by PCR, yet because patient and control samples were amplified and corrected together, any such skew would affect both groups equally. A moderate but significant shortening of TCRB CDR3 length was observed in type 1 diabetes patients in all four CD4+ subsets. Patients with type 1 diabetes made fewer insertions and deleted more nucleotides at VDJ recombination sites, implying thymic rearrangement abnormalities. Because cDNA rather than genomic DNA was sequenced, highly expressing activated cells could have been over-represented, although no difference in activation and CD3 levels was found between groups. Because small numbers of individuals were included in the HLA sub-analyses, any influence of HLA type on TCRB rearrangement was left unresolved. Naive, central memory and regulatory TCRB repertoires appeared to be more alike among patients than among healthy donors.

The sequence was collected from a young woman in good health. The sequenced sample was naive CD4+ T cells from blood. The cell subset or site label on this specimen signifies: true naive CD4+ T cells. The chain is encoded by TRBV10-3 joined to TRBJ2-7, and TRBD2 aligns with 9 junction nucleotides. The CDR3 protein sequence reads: CAISLAGRGTYEQYF. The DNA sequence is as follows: TGTGCCATCAGTCTAGCGGGGAGGGGGACCTACGAGCAGTACTTC.